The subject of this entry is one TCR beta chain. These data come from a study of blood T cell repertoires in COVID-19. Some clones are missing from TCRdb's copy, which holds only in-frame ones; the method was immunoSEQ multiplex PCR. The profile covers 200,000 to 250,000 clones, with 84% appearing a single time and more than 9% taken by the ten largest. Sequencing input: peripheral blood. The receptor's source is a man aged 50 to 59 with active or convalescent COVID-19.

The CDR3 here is CASSLGLMNTEAFF. The CDR3 nucleotides are TGTGCCAGCAGCTTGGGACTTATGAACACTGAAGCTTTCTTT. The J gene is TRBJ1-1, the V gene TRBV5-6; D gene uncertain. Germline V gene sequence: CDR1 SGHDT, CDR2 YYEEEE. This CDR3 has 14 amino acids. The germline V and J ends were trimmed by 0 bases and 0 bases, with 6 bases remaining between them.